Listed here is a single T cell receptor (beta chain). Its antigen is undetermined. Over 98% purity was reached by all sorted populations. The sample belongs to a study of beta chain features in type 1 diabetes. Study-wide results and caveats: Cells carrying high TCR expression could end up over-represented when cDNA is sequenced.

The CDR3 runs 13 residues. V lost 6 bases to trimming and J lost 4 bases, with 9 bases between them. Per the germline V gene, CDR1 is MGHDK and CDR2 is SYGVNS. All of the isolated RNA was reverse transcribed, so expressed TCRB transcripts were sequenced. Clones were sequenced by immunoSEQ multiplex PCR, and TCRdb holds only the in-frame ones, with some missing. The sample gives roughly 500,000 clones, approximately 31% of which show up once; roughly 0.06% is in the top ten. The sequence came from a man younger than 35 in good health. Sequences were obtained from naive CD4+ T cells from blood. The rearrangement uses TRBV25-1 and TRBJ2-2; D not certain. CDR3 in amino acids: CASRQQITGELFF. The CDR3 DNA reads TGTGCCAGCAGGCAACAGATCACCGGGGAGCTGTTTTTT. Combining the CDR3 with reference TRBV25-1 and TRBJ2-2 gives the whole variable domain EADIYQTPRYLVIGTGKKITLECSQTMGHDKMYWYQQDPGMELHLIHYSYGVNSTEKGDLSSESTVSRIRTEHFPLTLESARPSHTSQYLCASRQQITGELFFGEGSRLTVL.